This T cell receptor (beta chain) was found in a study of blood T cell repertoires in COVID-19. Overall study: Italy, Spain and the United States were the sources of the convalescent and acute COVID-19 samples.

The data were produced by immunoSEQ multiplex PCR, yet TCRdb's version contains in-frame clones alone and is incomplete. Of approximately 40,000 clones listed, approximately 88% are singletons. The V end lost 2 bases, the J end lost 3 bases, and 10 bases lay between the germline ends. Germline V gene sequence: CDR1 KGHSH, CDR2 LQKENI. The CDR3 totals 14 residues. The chain combines TRBV18 with TRBJ1-1; maybe TRBD1 (5 bases). Sequencing used peripheral blood. The TCR sequence derives from a woman between 70 and 85 years old with acute or convalescent COVID-19. The CDR3 DNA reads as TGTGCCAGCTCACCAATGAAGGGGTACACTGAAGCTTTCTTT. As protein: CASSPMKGYTEAFF.